This TCR beta chain was identified during a study of circulating CD8 cells and anti-PD-1 response in melanoma. Study conclusions and caveats: Under 8% of TRB clonotypes were shared between subsets at M1.

The QIAseq Immune Repertoire TCR panel built the libraries from about 14 ng of total RNA. MiXCR was run by TCRdb on the reads, yielding one entry per CDR3 protein. This table holds roughly 200 distinct CDR3 sequences, under 15% found once. V shed 3 bases and J 2 bases; nucleotides not matched to a gene: 6. CDR3 length: 15 amino acids. In germline, CDR1 is MDHEN, CDR2 SYDVKM. Four subsets defined by PD-1 and/or TIGIT were sorted from live CD3+CD8+TCRalphabeta+ cells. This clonotype is large in the sample. Antigen specificity is unknown. J is TRBJ2-7 and V is TRBV28; 8 bases line up with TRBD1. The source is a human donor with melanoma. The sample in question was CD8+ T cells from PBMCs, obtained at baseline or after one month of anti-PD-1 therapy (not recorded which). This CDR3 reads CASSLGQEHPYEQYF. In DNA, the CDR3 is TGTGCCAGCAGTTTGGGACAGGAGCATCCCTACGAGCAGTACTTC.